This T cell receptor (beta chain) is from a study of Ad26.COV2.S vaccination and SARS-CoV-2 variants. In the study overall: COV1001, an Ad26.COV2.S trial, supplied this vaccine-arm donor. Once, or twice with 56 days between doses, Ad26.COV2.S was given intramuscularly.

Regarding the study as a whole: Among vaccine recipients, spike-specific TCR breadth exceeded that of placebo recipients.

With 0 bases removed from V and 2 bases from J, the gap between germline ends came to 11 bases. CDR3 length: 15 residues. CDR1 is SGHKS, CDR2 YYEKEE, per germline (reference sequence). Clones were sequenced by immunoSEQ multiplex PCR, and TCRdb holds only the in-frame ones, with some missing. The sample consists of around 320,000 clones, around 87% of them appearing once. About this clone: Its specificity is not known.

Treatment noted: roughly 20 received Ad26.COV2.S at low or high dose, single or two shots; 5 received placebo; per-sample allocation not given. Sample collection was performed on day 63 after the first vaccine or placebo injection. An Ad26 vector expressing Wuhan-strain SARS-CoV-2 spike constituted the vaccine. The V gene is TRBV5-5, the J gene TRBJ1-2; D is undetermined. The sequences come from peripheral blood, collected in a trial of Ad26.COV2.S vaccine versus placebo. This sequence originates from a person aged 18-60 years who received the Ad26.COV2.S COVID-19 vaccine or a placebo. In DNA form, the CDR3 reads TGTGCCAGCAGCTTGGCGTCGTCTCCCAACTATGGCTACACCTTC. It specifies CASSLASSPNYGYTF.